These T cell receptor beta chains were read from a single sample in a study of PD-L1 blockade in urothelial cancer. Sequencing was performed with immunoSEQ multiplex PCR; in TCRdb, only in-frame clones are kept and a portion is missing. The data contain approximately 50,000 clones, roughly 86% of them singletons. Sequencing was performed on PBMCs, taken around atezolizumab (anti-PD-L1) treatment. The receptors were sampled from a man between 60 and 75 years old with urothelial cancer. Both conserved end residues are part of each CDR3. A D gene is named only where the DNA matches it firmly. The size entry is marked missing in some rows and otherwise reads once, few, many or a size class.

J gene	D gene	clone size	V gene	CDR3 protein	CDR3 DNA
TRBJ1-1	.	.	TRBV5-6	CASSLTGRNTEAFF	TGTGCCAGCAGCTTGACAGGGAGGAACACTGAAGCTTTCTTT
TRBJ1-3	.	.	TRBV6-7	CASSYGASGNTIYF	TGTGCCAGCAGTTACGGGGCCTCTGGAAACACCATATATTTT
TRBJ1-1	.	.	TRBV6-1	CASSDPGAVNTEAFF	TGTGCCAGCAGTGATCCGGGAGCAGTGAACACTGAAGCTTTCTTT
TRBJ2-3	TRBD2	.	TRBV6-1	CASCSGSPDTQYF	TGTGCCAGTTGTAGCGGGAGTCCAGATACGCAGTATTTT
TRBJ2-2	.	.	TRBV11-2	CASSLSGRTNTGELFF	TGTGCCAGCAGCTTATCGGGGAGAACGAACACCGGGGAGCTGTTTTTT
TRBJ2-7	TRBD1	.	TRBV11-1	CASSFDRGSSYEQYF	TGTGCCAGCAGCTTTGACAGGGGGAGCTCCTACGAGCAGTACTTC
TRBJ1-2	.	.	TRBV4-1	CASSQGIRGQASNYGYTF	TGCGCCAGCAGCCAAGGTATAAGGGGCCAGGCCTCTAACTATGGCTACACCTTC
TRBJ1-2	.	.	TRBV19	CASSISAGPNYGYTF	TGTGCCAGTAGTATTTCGGCAGGGCCTAACTATGGCTACACCTTC
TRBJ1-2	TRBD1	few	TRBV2	CASSLGQSYGYTF	TGTGCCAGCAGTTTGGGACAGAGCTATGGCTACACCTTC
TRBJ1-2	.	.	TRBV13	CASSLGASGAMRGYTF	TGTGCCAGCAGCTTAGGCGCTTCAGGGGCCATGAGGGGCTACACCTTC
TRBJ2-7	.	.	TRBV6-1	CASSVRDTTYEQYF	TGTGCCAGCAGTGTCCGGGACACCACCTACGAGCAGTACTTC
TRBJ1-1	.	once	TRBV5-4	CASSRPRGNPTEAFF	TGTGCCAGCAGCCGACCGCGAGGGAACCCCACTGAAGCTTTCTTT
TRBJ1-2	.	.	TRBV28	CASSYRTSYGYTF	TGTGCCAGCAGCTACAGGACAAGCTATGGCTACACCTTC
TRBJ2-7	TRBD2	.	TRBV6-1	CASRVGGLWYEQYF	TGTGCCAGCAGGGTGGGGGGACTATGGTACGAGCAGTACTTC
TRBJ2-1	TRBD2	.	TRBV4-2	CASSQALPTGLAPSSYNEQFF	TGTGCCAGCAGCCAAGCTTTACCCACGGGACTAGCGCCCAGCTCCTACAATGAGCAGTTCTTC
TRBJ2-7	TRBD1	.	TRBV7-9	CASSLARGYEQYF	TGTGCCAGCAGCTTAGCCAGGGGGTACGAGCAGTACTTC
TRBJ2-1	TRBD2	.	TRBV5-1	CASGTSGRHNEQFF	TGCGCCAGCGGGACTAGCGGACGCCACAATGAGCAGTTCTTC
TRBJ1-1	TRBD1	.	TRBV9	CASSVGAGQGVNTEAFF	TGTGCCAGCAGCGTAGGGGCGGGACAGGGGGTTAACACTGAAGCTTTCTTT
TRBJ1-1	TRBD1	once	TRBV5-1	CASSLETGVATEAFF	TGCGCCAGCAGCTTGGAGACAGGGGTGGCCACTGAAGCTTTCTTT
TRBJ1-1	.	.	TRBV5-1	CASSSRQADTEAFF	TGCGCCAGCAGCTCCAGACAGGCAGACACTGAAGCTTTCTTT
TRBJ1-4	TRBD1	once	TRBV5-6	CASSWETGASNEKLFF	TGTGCCAGCAGCTGGGAGACAGGGGCCAGTAATGAAAAACTGTTTTTT
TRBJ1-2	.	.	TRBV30	CAWSSPGRYGYTF	TGTGCCTGGAGTTCCCCAGGGCGATATGGCTACACCTTC
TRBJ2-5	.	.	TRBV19	CASSTWTEVQETQYF	TGTGCCAGTAGTACCTGGACAGAAGTACAAGAGACCCAGTACTTC
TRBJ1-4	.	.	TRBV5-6	CASSLWQGANEKLFF	TGTGCCAGCAGCTTGTGGCAGGGTGCGAATGAAAAACTGTTTTTT
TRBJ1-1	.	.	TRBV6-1	CASSPNRLSNTEAFF	TGTGCCAGCAGCCCCAACAGGTTATCGAACACTGAAGCTTTCTTT
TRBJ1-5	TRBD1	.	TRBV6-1	CASSGQGVAQPQHF	TGTGCCAGCAGTGGACAGGGGGTGGCTCAGCCCCAGCATTTT
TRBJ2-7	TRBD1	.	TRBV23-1	CASSQSTGDVYEQYF	TGCGCCAGCAGTCAATCGACAGGGGACGTCTACGAGCAGTACTTC